A single sample is the source of the 15 T cell receptor beta chains below, sequenced in a study of blood T cells in healthy people across ages. Together with a sample-barcoded 5' primer, a J-beta primer mix was included in a second PCR lasting 7 to 11 cycles. Each CDR3 protein is one row after TCRdb ran MiXCR on the 5' RACE reads. The data hold around 990,000 distinct CDR3 sequences, with 25% observed a single time. The sample also formed part of further work on T cells of mothers and their children.

The sequencing input was blood. These receptor sequences come from a girl aged 2-15 years in good health.

This chain uses TRBV14 with TRBJ1-2; D call uncertain. This CDR3 contains 13 residues. The V end was cut by 4 bases, the J end by 2 bases, with 8 bases between. Germline CDR1 is SGHDN and CDR2 is FVKESK. In DNA, the CDR3 is TGTGCCAGCAGCCGGGAGGCAAACTATGGCTACACCTTC. It encodes CASSREANYGYTF. Based on the CDR3 plus reference TRBV14 and TRBJ1-2, the full variable domain is EAGVTQFPSHSVIEKGQTVTLRCDPISGHDNLYWYRRVMGKEIKFLLHFVKESKQDESGMPNNRFLAERTGGTYSTLKVQPAELEDSGVYFCASSREANYGYTFGSGTRLTVV.

V and J are TRBV24-1 and TRBJ1-2; 8 nucleotides agree with TRBD1. Germline V gene data show CDR1 as KGHDR and CDR2 as SFDVKD. J lost 5 bases, V lost 5 bases, and 0 bases had no gene match. This CDR3 is built from 12 residues. CDR3 amino acids: CATSGTGYGYTF. The CDR3 DNA sequence: TGTGCCACCAGTGGGACAGGGTATGGCTACACCTTC.

This chain connects TRBV4-3 to TRBJ1-2; 7 bases are shared with TRBD1. After removal of 0 bases from V and 7 bases from J, the junction contained 8 bases not matched to a gene. The CDR3 is 15 residues long. Germline V gene lookup returns CDR1 LGHNA and CDR2 YSLEER. The CDR3 DNA follows: TGCGCCAGCAGCCAAGATGTAGGGGGCCGGACTGGCTACACCTTC. This codes for CASSQDVGGRTGYTF.

This clonotype turned up a few times. The chain links TRBV7-2 to TRBJ2-1; D is possibly TRBD1 or TRBD2 (5 bases each). The CDR3 length is 14 residues. Germline CDR1 SGHTA, CDR2 FQGNSA. The V end lost 7 bases, the J end lost 9 bases, and 19 bases lay between the germline ends. CDR3 loop: CASTTQGPLSEQFF. DNA of the CDR3: TGTGCCAGCACCACGCAGGGACCTCTCAGTGAGCAGTTCTTC. The full variable domain, in which reference TRBV7-2 and TRBJ2-1 provide the parts outside the CDR3, is GAGVSQSPSNKVTEKGKDVELRCDPISGHTALYWYRQSLGQGLEFLIYFQGNSAPDKSGLPSDRFSAERTGGSVSTLTIQRTQQEDSAVYLCASTTQGPLSEQFFGPGTRLTVL.

The chain carries TRBV11-2 and TRBJ2-1; possible D gene TRBD2, 5 bases. The germline gives CDR1 SGHAT, CDR2 FQNNGV. The CDR3 is made up of 14 amino acids. V lost 5 bases and J 7 bases, leaving 15 bases between the germline ends. The DNA of the CDR3 is TGTGCCAGCAGCCCACCTACTGAGGGAAATGAGCAGTTCTTC. The encoded protein is CASSPPTEGNEQFF.

A few counts support this clonotype. The chain uses TRBV7-9 and TRBJ2-5; tentatively, D is TRBD2 (6 bases). Germline CDR1 SEHNR, CDR2 FQNEAQ (reference sequence). The CDR3 spans 15 residues. Trimming took 8 bases from V and 1 from J, leaving 17 bases between them. The CDR3 loop reads CASVYVEAGQETQYF. CDR3 nucleotides: TGTGCCAGCGTTTACGTGGAAGCGGGCCAAGAGACCCAGTACTTC. Looking up the rest from reference TRBV7-9 and TRBJ2-5 gives the full variable domain: DTGVSQNPRHKITKRGQNVTFRCDPISEHNRLYWYRQTLGQGPEFLTYFQNEAQLEKSRLLSDRFSAERPKGSFSTLEIQRTEQGDSAMYLCASVYVEAGQETQYFGPGTRLLVL.

This clonotype showed up just a few times. The V gene is TRBV14, the J gene TRBJ2-1; D call uncertain. The germline gives CDR1 SGHDN, CDR2 FVKESK. This CDR3 is 16 amino acids long. Trimming took off 5 bases at V and 0 bases at J, with 14 bases between the two ends. The CDR3 nucleotides read TGTGCCAGCAGCAAAAGACGGCCAGGCTCCTACAATGAGCAGTTCTTC. Translation gives CASSKRRPGSYNEQFF.

The genes are TRBV20-1 and TRBJ2-5, with D perhaps TRBD2 (6 bases). The J call may be mistaken, given a closer DNA end match to TRBJ2-7. The germline V gene has CDR1 DFQATT and CDR2 SNEGSKA (reference sequence). The CDR3 is 13 residues long. CDR3 sequence: CSATSGSGYEQYF. In DNA form, the CDR3 reads TGCAGTGCTACTTCGGGAAGCGGGTACGAGCAGTACTTC.

This rearrangement joins TRBV29-1 to TRBJ1-6, with 7 bases that match TRBD1. The CDR3 sequence is 14 residues long. Germline CDR1 and CDR2: SQVTM and ANQGSEA. V shed 7 bases and J 5 bases; nucleotides not matched to a gene: 8. Here the CDR3 reads CSARTGANNSPLHF. DNA of the CDR3: TGCAGCGCAAGAACAGGGGCCAATAATTCACCCCTCCACTTT.

Concerning this clonotype itself: At one boundary the junction diverges from the germline segment, which might be a read error. The chain carries TRBV10-3 and TRBJ2-6; D gene unclear. The CDR3 covers 19 residues. Germline lookup yields CDR1 ENHRY and CDR2 SYGVKD. The CDR3 spells CAISEFNDGLGSGANVLTF. DNA for the CDR3: TGTGCCATCAGTGAGTTTAATGATGGGTTGGGGTCTGGAGCCAACGTCCTGACTTTC.

V gene TRBV7-2 combines with J gene TRBJ2-4; the D gene could be TRBD1 or TRBD2 (5 bases each). Trimming left V 5 bases short and J 0 bases short, with 14 bases between. Germline V gene lookup returns CDR1 SGHTA and CDR2 FQGNSA. CDR3 length: 16 amino acids. This CDR3 is CASSPKRGLAKNIQYF. CDR3 nucleotide sequence: TGTGCCAGCAGCCCAAAGAGGGGTTTAGCCAAAAACATTCAGTACTTC.

The chain carries TRBV20-1 and TRBJ1-3; 8 bases fit TRBD1. The CDR3 runs 14 residues. CDR1 is DFQATT, CDR2 SNEGSKA, per germline (reference sequence). The V segment lost 5 bases and the J segment 4 bases; nucleotides outside the gene matches: 7. The CDR3 protein is CSAWDRWYGNTIYF. The CDR3 region has the DNA TGCAGTGCTTGGGACAGGTGGTACGGAAACACCATATATTTT.

This clonotype turned up a few times. J is TRBJ1-1 and V is TRBV6-2 or TRBV6-3, with a weak D call TRBD1 (5 bases). CDR3 length equals 17 residues. V shed 2 bases and J shed 2 bases, with 18 bases lying between them. The germline gives CDR1 MNHEY, CDR2 SVGEGT. CDR3 amino acids: CASSYLTAGVLNTEAFF. CDR3 coding DNA: TGTGCCAGCAGTTACCTCACGGCGGGGGTTCTAAACACTGAAGCTTTCTTT.

This clonotype came up a few times. The chain couples TRBV15 to TRBJ1-2; D is possibly TRBD1 (5 bases). With 0 bases removed from V and 5 bases from J, the gap between germline ends came to 10 bases. This CDR3 is built from 14 residues. Germline lookup yields CDR1 LNHNV and CDR2 YYDKDF (reference sequence). As DNA, the CDR3 is TGTGCCACCAGCAGAGATTCCGGGGGATATGGCTACACCTTC. This codes for CATSRDSGGYGYTF.

This clonotype was recorded a few times. J is TRBJ2-1 and V is TRBV3-1; 10 nucleotides match TRBD2. CDR1 and CDR2 from the germline V gene are LGHDT and YNNKEL (reference sequence). This CDR3 region has 14 residues. V dropped 6 bases and J dropped 7; count of bases not matched to a gene: 6. The CDR3 nucleotides read TGTGCCAGCAGTGTTAGCGGGGGGATAAATGAGCAGTTCTTC. It encodes CASSVSGGINEQFF.